The clone carrying this TCR beta chain was counted only a few times. Its matching antigen is unknown. This sample stems from a study of cytomegalovirus exposure and HLA in healthy donors. Overall study context: Both the 120 or so validation repertoires and the approximately 670 first-cohort repertoires used the same platform, as reported by a later analysis.

Trimming took 5 bases from V and 8 from J, leaving 18 bases between them. The CDR3 consists of 14 residues. CDR1 is SEHNR and CDR2 is FQNEAQ in the germline V gene (reference sequence). Profiled with immunoSEQ multiplex PCR; TCRdb holds only in-frame clones, not every one. The table lists 200,000 to 250,000 clones, around 87% of them singletons, with about 2% in the top ten. These donors were members of the roughly 120-subject validation cohort, a group separate from the approximately 700-subject first cohort. Findings and limits, study-wide: Associated with cytomegalovirus, according to the listing, were 150 to 200 TCR beta chains. The study found most TCR sequences rare, yet found some public TCRs in many donors.

The receptor's source is a woman younger than 30 in good health and CMV-seropositive. The sequenced sample was PBMCs. This chain links TRBV7-9 with TRBJ1-2, with unresolved D. In DNA, the CDR3 is TGTGCCAGCAGCCATCCATCGGGGAGAGGAGGCTACACCTTC. As protein: CASSHPSGRGGYTF.